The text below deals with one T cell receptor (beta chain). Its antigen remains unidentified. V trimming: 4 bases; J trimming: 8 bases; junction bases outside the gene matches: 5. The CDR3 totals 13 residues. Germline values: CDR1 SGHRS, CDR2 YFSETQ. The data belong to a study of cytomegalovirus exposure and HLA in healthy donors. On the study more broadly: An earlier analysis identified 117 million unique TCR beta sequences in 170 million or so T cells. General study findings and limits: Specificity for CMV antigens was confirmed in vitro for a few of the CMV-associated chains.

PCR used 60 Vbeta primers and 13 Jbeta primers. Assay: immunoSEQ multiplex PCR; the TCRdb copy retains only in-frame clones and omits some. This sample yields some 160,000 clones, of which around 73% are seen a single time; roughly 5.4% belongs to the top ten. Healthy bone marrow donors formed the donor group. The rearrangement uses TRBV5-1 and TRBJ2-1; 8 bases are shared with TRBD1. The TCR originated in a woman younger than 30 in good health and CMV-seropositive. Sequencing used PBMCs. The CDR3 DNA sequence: TGCGCCAGCAGCCCGGACAGGGCCCATGAGCAGTTCTTC. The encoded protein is CASSPDRAHEQFF.